Shown below are 21 T cell receptor beta chains from a single sample sequenced in a study of post-analysis software for immune sequencing data. TCR beta cDNA libraries included unique molecular identifiers. MiXCR, applied by TCRdb to the PCR reads, yields one record per CDR3 protein. The sample lists more than 450,000 distinct CDR3 sequences; roughly 45% were seen once. Findings of the study overall: TRBV5-6, TRBV5-1 and TRBV20-1 were among roughly 5 TRBV segments more frequent in patients than controls.

The antigens for these receptors are not known. Sequencing input: blood. The receptor source for this set is a girl aged 5-17 years with multiple sclerosis.

This clonotype was detected a few times. This rearrangement joins TRBV29-1 to TRBJ2-7; 9 bases line up with TRBD1. From germline, CDR1 is SQVTM and CDR2 ANQGSEA. With 4 bases clipped from V and 2 bases from J, the junction kept 3 bases outside the gene matches. The CDR3 spans 13 residues. The CDR3 is CSVVGDRAYEQYF. The CDR3 DNA sequence: TGCAGCGTTGTAGGGGACAGGGCCTACGAGCAGTACTTC.

This rearrangement joins TRBV20-1 to TRBJ2-7, with 8 nucleotides matching TRBD2. Trimming at V came to 6 bases and at J to 3 bases, leaving 13 bases not matched to a gene. Germline loops: CDR1 DFQATT, CDR2 SNEGSKA (reference sequence). This CDR3 region has 15 residues. This CDR3 is CSAAFLRGVGYEQYF. The CDR3 bases are TGCAGTGCCGCCTTCCTGCGGGGGGTCGGCTACGAGCAGTACTTC.

J is TRBJ1-2 and V is TRBV29-1; D ambiguous. Trimming took off 6 bases at V and 3 bases at J, with 23 bases between the two ends. The CDR3 loop spans 16 amino acids. Germline CDR1 reads SQVTM; CDR2 reads ANQGSEA. CDR3 region: CSVGVGLHRWDYGYTF. DNA for the CDR3: TGCAGCGTCGGCGTTGGACTCCATCGGTGGGACTATGGCTACACCTTC.

This clonotype appeared a few times. The V call is TRBV5-1, the J call TRBJ2-5, with 7 bases identical to TRBD1. Trimming removed 4 bases from V and 3 bases from J; junction bases left unmatched: 6. The CDR3 length is 14 residues. The V gene's germline CDR1 is SGHRS and CDR2 YFSETQ. The CDR3 loop reads CASSRQGDEETQYF. In DNA form, the CDR3 reads TGCGCCAGCAGCCGACAGGGAGACGAAGAGACCCAGTACTTC.

This sequence joins TRBV4-2 and TRBJ2-3, with 14 bases lining up with TRBD2. CDR1 and CDR2 (germline): LGHNA, YNFKEQ. This CDR3 has 16 residues. V was pared by 8 bases and J by 6 bases, with 10 bases of the junction left unmatched. The CDR3 nucleotides read TGTGCCAGCCTCCCGGGACTAGCGGGGGTGGTGGATACGCAGTATTTT. Protein sequence: CASLPGLAGVVDTQYF.

The V and J genes are TRBV12-3 or TRBV12-4 and TRBJ1-1, with D possibly being TRBD1 (6 bases). The CDR3 sequence is 14 residues long. Trimming removed 6 bases at V and 4 bases at J, with 15 bases between. The CDR3 DNA reads as TGTGCCAGCAGCTCCCGGGCAGGGGCCACTGAAGCTTTCTTT. Translation: CASSSRAGATEAFF.

The gene calls are TRBV10-3 and TRBJ2-3; 8 bases match TRBD1. Trimming took 6 bases from V and 1 from J; bases not matched to a gene: 6. There are 15 residues in the CDR3. Germline V gene sequence: CDR1 ENHRY, CDR2 SYGVKD. DNA of the CDR3: TGTGCCATCAGAGGACAGGGTCGCGGCACAGATACGCAGTATTTT. Translated: CAIRGQGRGTDTQYF.

This chain uses TRBV7-9 with TRBJ2-1; 8 bases fit TRBD2. CDR3 length equals 19 residues. The germline V gene encodes CDR1 SEHNR and CDR2 FQNEAQ (reference sequence). V trimming: 5 bases; J trimming: 5 bases; junction bases outside the gene matches: 20. For the CDR3, the DNA is TGTGCCAGCAGCCCATCCGTGGGGGCTAGCGGGCCCCTACACAATGAGCAGTTCTTC. The encoded protein is CASSPSVGASGPLHNEQFF.

This chain connects TRBV12-3 or TRBV12-4 to TRBJ1-2; no reliable D call. The CDR3 runs 15 residues. The V gene lost 5 bases and the J gene lost 2 bases, with 15 bases spanning the gap. CDR3 loop: CASSPDGPRNYGYTF. The CDR3 DNA follows: TGTGCCAGCAGTCCCGACGGCCCGAGGAACTATGGCTACACCTTC.

The chain uses TRBV10-1 and TRBJ2-2, with a tentative D call TRBD2 (5 bases). V lost 11 bases and J lost 4, with 11 bases in between. The CDR3 consists of 12 residues. CDR1 and CDR2 (germline): WNHNN, SYGVQD (reference sequence). The CDR3: CAAGEGTGELFF. The CDR3 region has the DNA TGCGCCGCGGGCGAGGGCACCGGGGAGCTGTTTTTT.

V and J are TRBV6-6 and TRBJ1-1; D unclear. V was cut by 7 bases and J by 7 bases, with 13 bases left in between. The CDR3 is 12 amino acids. Germline-derived CDR1 and CDR2 are MNHNY and SVGAGI (reference sequence). CDR3 coding DNA: TGTGCCAGCACCTTGGGAAGCGGTGAAGCTTTCTTT. This codes for CASTLGSGEAFF.

V and J are TRBV12-3 or TRBV12-4 and TRBJ1-1; D is uncertain. V was cut by 3 bases and J by 4 bases, with 18 bases left in between. The CDR3 is 16 residues long. The CDR3 DNA is TGTGCCAGCAGTTTCCCCCAAGCTCGGGAGGGCACTGAAGCTTTCTTT. Translated: CASSFPQAREGTEAFF.

This chain uses TRBV12-3 or TRBV12-4 with TRBJ2-1, with D perhaps TRBD1 (6 bases). Trimming took 1 base from V and 9 from J, leaving 16 bases between them. CDR3 length: 15 residues. CDR3 sequence reads: CASSLGQQGSVEQFF. The CDR3, as DNA: TGTGCCAGCAGTTTAGGACAACAGGGCTCAGTTGAGCAGTTCTTC.

In this sample, this clonotype turned up a few times. The chain joins TRBV7-8 to TRBJ1-1, with D possibly being TRBD1 (6 bases). This CDR3 region has 15 residues. Trimming cost V 5 bases and J 4 bases, with 17 bases left between them. Germline CDR1 and CDR2: SGHVS and FQNEAQ. The CDR3 reads CASSATQGLGTEAFF. The DNA of the CDR3 is TGTGCCAGCAGCGCAACACAGGGTTTGGGCACTGAAGCTTTCTTT.

This clonotype was seen a handful of times. The J gene is TRBJ1-5, the V gene TRBV4-2; 7 nucleotides line up with TRBD1. The V gene's germline CDR1 is LGHNA and CDR2 YNFKEQ. This CDR3 is 15 amino acids long. V shed 0 bases and J 3 bases; nucleotides not matched to a gene: 2. The chain's CDR3 is CASSQDGQVNQPQHF. The CDR3 region has the DNA TGTGCCAGCAGCCAAGACGGACAGGTCAATCAGCCCCAGCATTTT.

This clonotype was observed once. The chain is built from TRBV5-1 and TRBJ2-7, with 10 bases identical to TRBD2. Germline CDR1 and CDR2: SGHRS and YFSETQ. J was trimmed by 0 bases and V by 0 bases; bases with no gene match: 6. CDR3 size: 17 residues. CDR3: CASSLGLAGKSSYEQYF. The CDR3 nucleotides are TGCGCCAGCAGCTTGGGACTAGCGGGCAAAAGCTCCTACGAGCAGTACTTC.

The gene calls are TRBV7-2 and TRBJ2-7; D may match TRBD1 or TRBD2 (5 bases each). This CDR3 is 16 amino acids long. Trimming cost V 1 base and J 0 bases, with 13 bases left between them. From germline, CDR1 is SGHTA and CDR2 FQGNSA. The CDR3 region is CASSLGGAPSSYEQYF. In DNA, the CDR3 is TGTGCCAGCAGCTTAGGAGGGGCCCCTAGCTCCTACGAGCAGTACTTC.

This clonotype appeared a single time. The chain employs TRBV10-3 and TRBJ2-7; D unclear. CDR1 is ENHRY, CDR2 SYGVKD, per germline. With 2 bases removed from V and 0 bases from J, the gap between germline ends came to 8 bases. This CDR3 has 14 amino acids. The CDR3 DNA follows: TGTGCCATCAGTGAGATGGAGAGCTCCTACGAGCAGTACTTC. This sequence encodes CAISEMESSYEQYF.

This clonotype is a singleton in its sample. The chain couples TRBV4-1 to TRBJ2-5; D perhaps matches TRBD1 (7 bases). The germline CDR1 and CDR2 sequences are MGHRA and YSYEKL. The CDR3 runs to 17 residues. V lost 10 bases to trimming and J lost 2 bases, with 26 bases between them. The CDR3 nucleotides are TGCGCCACGGGAGAGGGACAGCCCTTATTTCATCAAGAGACCCAGTACTTC. This encodes CATGEGQPLFHQETQYF.

This clonotype was picked up a small number of times. The gene calls are TRBV29-1 and TRBJ1-2; the match to TRBD1 covers 7 bases. This CDR3 is built from 13 residues. The trim removed 5 bases at V and 3 bases at J, leaving 6 bases unmatched. Germline V gene lookup returns CDR1 SQVTM and CDR2 ANQGSEA. The CDR3 DNA reads TGCAGCGTTCCCCGCGACAGGGACTATGGCTACACCTTC. Translation: CSVPRDRDYGYTF.

This clonotype occurred a few times. The chain links TRBV10-2 to TRBJ2-7, with D perhaps TRBD1 (6 bases). Germline V gene data show CDR1 as WSHSY and CDR2 as SAAADI. The CDR3 runs 13 residues. Trimming cost V 3 bases and J 2 bases, with 8 bases left between them. CDR3 region: CASSDRGTYEQYF. Here the CDR3 DNA reads TGCGCCAGCAGTGACAGGGGAACCTACGAGCAGTACTTC.